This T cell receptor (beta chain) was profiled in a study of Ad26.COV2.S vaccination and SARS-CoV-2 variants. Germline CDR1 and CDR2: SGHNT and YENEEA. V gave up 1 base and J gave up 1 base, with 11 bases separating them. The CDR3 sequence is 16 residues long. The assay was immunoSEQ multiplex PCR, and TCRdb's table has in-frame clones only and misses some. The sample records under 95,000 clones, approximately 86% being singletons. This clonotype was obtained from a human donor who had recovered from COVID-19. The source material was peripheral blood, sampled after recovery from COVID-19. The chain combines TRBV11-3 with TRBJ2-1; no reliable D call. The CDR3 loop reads CASSLVSFRSYNEQFF. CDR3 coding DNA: TGTGCCAGCAGCTTAGTTTCTTTCCGATCCTACAATGAGCAGTTCTTC.